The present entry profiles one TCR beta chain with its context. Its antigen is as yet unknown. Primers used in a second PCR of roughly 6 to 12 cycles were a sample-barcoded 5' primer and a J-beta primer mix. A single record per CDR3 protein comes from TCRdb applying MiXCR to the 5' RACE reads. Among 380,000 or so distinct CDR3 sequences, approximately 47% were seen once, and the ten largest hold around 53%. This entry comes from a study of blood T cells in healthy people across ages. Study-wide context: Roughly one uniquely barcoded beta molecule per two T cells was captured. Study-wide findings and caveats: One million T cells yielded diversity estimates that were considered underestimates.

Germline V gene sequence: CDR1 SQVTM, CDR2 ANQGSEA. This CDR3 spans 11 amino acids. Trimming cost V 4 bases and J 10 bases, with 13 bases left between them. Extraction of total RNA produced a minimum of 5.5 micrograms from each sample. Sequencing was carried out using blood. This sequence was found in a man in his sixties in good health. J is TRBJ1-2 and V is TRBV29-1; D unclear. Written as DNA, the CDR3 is TGCAGCGTTGTATGGGGATGGGACTACACCTTC. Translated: CSVVWGWDYTF.